This T cell receptor (beta chain) originates from a study of CD8+CD57+ T cells in acquired aplastic anemia (dated by TCRdb to the late 2010s). Study-wide context: Extracted DNA from sorted CD4+ and CD8+ cells averaged around 3.3 ug, ranging from about 0.17 to 30 ug.

The study deep-sequenced TCR repertoires of sorted CD4+ and CD8+ blood T cells from severe aplastic anemia patients and healthy subjects. Ficoll-Paque density gradient centrifugation was used to isolate peripheral blood mononuclear cells. Before DNA extraction, CD4+ and CD8+ T cells were sorted with FACS or magnetic beads. The full study reports these points: Around 30 CD8+ CDR3 sequences were found to be shared between patients and controls, but these sequences appeared to be highly expressed in patients and within the immunodominant clones of the patients. Between patients and healthy controls, no significant difference in CD8+ Simpson's diversity was found (P=0.060).

Reading from cysteine to phenylalanine, the CDR3 counts 13 amino acids. Only the CDR3 portion is preserved as DNA: 39 bases, with reading frame beginning at the first base. The CDR1 and CDR2 encoded by the germline V gene (reference sequence) are DFQATT and SNEGSKA. Trimming removed 5 bases from V and 5 bases from J, leaving 15 bases between the germline ends. TCR beta VDJ combination and CDR3 sequence profiling used genomic DNA as the template. An Illumina HiSeq 2000 was the platform used for TCR repertoire sequencing. In the paper's pipeline: Repertoires were assessed using TRBV/TRBJ rearrangement plots, CDR3 size and DJ length profiles, and Simpson's diversity index. Whichever DNA sequence was most abundant in the deep sequencing data was defined as the immunodominant clone. CDR3 amino acid sequences were checked for sharing across subjects and were also compared against the VDJdb database and published repertoires. The raw public reads went through TCRdb reprocessing: fastp at Q25, MiXCR clone calling, in-frame beta chains kept. Each CDR3 protein gets just one entry, which takes the most common genes and DNA from the rows behind it. None of the V and J calls come from the authors' own analysis; TCRdb made them. This sample holds about 270,000 distinct CDR3 sequences; approximately 56% were observed only once. The ten top clones hold less than 10% of the sample.

This clonotype was picked up many times. The antigen it recognizes is unknown. No base qualities exist here, and no much larger clone lies one base off it. This clonotype was obtained from a human donor with severe aplastic anemia or a healthy control (not recorded which). Recombination connected TRBV20-1 to TRBJ2-5; no confident D gene assignment can be made. The specimen was sorted CD4+, CD8+, or CD8+CD57+ T cells (not recorded which) from PBMCs. The nucleotides are TGCAGTGCTTACCCGGTGGGCTTTGAGACCCAGTACTTC. This yields the protein CSAYPVGFETQYF.